A single sample is the source of the 26 T cell receptor beta chains below, sequenced in a study of cytomegalovirus exposure and HLA in healthy donors. 13 Jbeta primers and 60 Vbeta primers were used for the PCR. Only in-frame clones appear in the TCRdb table, and some are missing; sequencing was by immunoSEQ multiplex PCR. The data show around 100,000 clones, with more than 65% seen just once and more than 1% held by the top ten. The sequencing input was PBMCs. These receptors were taken from a woman under 30 in good health and CMV-seronegative.

The chain carries TRBV28 and TRBJ2-1, with D perhaps matching TRBD1 (5 bases). Germline CDR1 MDHEN, CDR2 SYDVKM. With 3 bases removed from V and 8 bases from J, the gap between germline ends came to 17 bases. The CDR3 is 15 amino acids. The CDR3 region is CASSFLFSGLDEQFF. The CDR3 nucleotides read TGTGCCAGCAGTTTCCTTTTTTCAGGGCTGGATGAGCAGTTCTTC. Variable domain in full (rest from reference TRBV28 and TRBJ2-1): DVKVTQSSRYLVKRTGEKVFLECVQDMDHENMFWYRQDPGLGLRLIYFSYDVKMKEKGDIPEGYSVSREKKERFSLILESASTNQTSMYLCASSFLFSGLDEQFFGPGTRLTVL.

The chain couples TRBV4-1 to TRBJ1-3; no definite D call. CDR1 is MGHRA, CDR2 YSYEKL, per germline. The CDR3 covers 15 residues. Trimming removed 2 bases from V and 2 bases from J, with 10 bases in between. DNA of the CDR3: TGCGCCAGCAGCCAAACCCCCGGGACTGGAAACACCATATATTTT. It specifies CASSQTPGTGNTIYF.

This clone occurred once. The V and J genes are TRBV28 and TRBJ2-1, with D possibly TRBD2 on 6 matching bases. The CDR3 is 20 residues long. Germline V lookup: CDR1 MDHEN, CDR2 SYDVKM. V shed 5 bases and J shed 1 base, with 27 bases lying between them. The CDR3 is CASSPPLGAGESWSYNEQFF. The CDR3 DNA reads as TGTGCCAGCAGTCCGCCCTTGGGAGCGGGCGAAAGTTGGTCCTACAATGAGCAGTTCTTC.

The CDR3 sequence is CASSGREGGVVDEQYF. The CDR3 nucleotides are TGTGCCAGCAGTGGCCGTGAAGGCGGGGTCGTCGACGAGCAGTACTTC. This rearrangement joins TRBV6-1 to TRBJ2-7; TRBD2 might be the D (6 bases). The germline V and J ends were trimmed by 4 bases and 5 bases, with 21 bases remaining between them. Germline V lookup: CDR1 MNHNS, CDR2 SASEGT. This CDR3 is 16 amino acids long.

The chain couples TRBV13 to TRBJ1-2; no definite D call. The CDR3 runs 14 residues. The V and J ends lost 5 bases and 7 bases respectively, with 17 bases between them. The V gene's germline CDR1 is PRHDT and CDR2 FYEKMQ (reference sequence). CDR3 loop: CASSPALGVGGYTF. The CDR3, as DNA: TGTGCCAGCAGCCCCGCCTTAGGAGTGGGTGGCTACACCTTC. The whole variable domain, filled in from reference TRBV13 and TRBJ1-2, reads AAGVIQSPRHLIKEKRETATLKCYPIPRHDTVYWYQQGPGQDPQFLISFYEKMQSDKGSIPDRFSAQQFSDYHSELNMSSLELGDSALYFCASSPALGVGGYTFGSGTRLTVV.

V and J are TRBV28 and TRBJ1-6; D call uncertain. V dropped 7 bases and J dropped 8 bases, with 9 bases sitting between them. Germline V CDR1 and CDR2: MDHEN, SYDVKM. This CDR3 comprises 12 residues. CDR3 in DNA: TGTGCCAGCACCTCCGGGGATTCACCCCTCCACTTT. This codes for CASTSGDSPLHF.

The genes are TRBV9 and TRBJ2-1; D unclear. CDR1 and CDR2 from the germline V gene are SGDLS and YYNGEE. V lost 6 bases and J lost 4, with 17 bases in between. This CDR3 spans 15 amino acids. The CDR3 here is CASTTAATSYNEQFF. As DNA, the CDR3 is TGTGCCAGCACCACGGCGGCCACCAGTTACAATGAGCAGTTCTTC. Variable domain in full (rest from reference TRBV9 and TRBJ2-1): DSGVTQTPKHLITATGQRVTLRCSPRSGDLSVYWYQQSLDQGLQFLIQYYNGEERAKGNILERFSAQQFPDLHSELNLSSLELGDSALYFCASTTAATSYNEQFFGPGTRLTVL.

This chain uses TRBV9 with TRBJ2-7; 7 nucleotides align to TRBD1. V trimming: 0 bases; J trimming: 6 bases; junction bases outside the gene matches: 9. The CDR3 runs 15 residues. The germline gives CDR1 SGDLS, CDR2 YYNGEE. CDR3 sequence: CASSVDRQGLGEQYF. CDR3 DNA sequence: TGTGCCAGCAGCGTAGATCGACAGGGTCTGGGCGAGCAGTACTTC.

The chain recombines TRBV14 with TRBJ2-7, with D perhaps TRBD2 (5 bases). V was trimmed by 4 bases and J by 5 bases, leaving 18 bases between them. The CDR3 contains 15 residues. Germline CDR1 is SGHDN and CDR2 is FVKESK. The CDR3 DNA reads as TGTGCCAGCAGCCTGCCCGGGAACGGAGTCCACGAGCAGTACTTC. Its protein is CASSLPGNGVHEQYF.

The gene calls are TRBV5-1 and TRBJ2-1, with TRBD2 matching over 7 bases. The germline gives CDR1 SGHRS, CDR2 YFSETQ. CDR3 length: 15 residues. With 0 bases clipped from V and 2 bases from J, the junction kept 2 bases outside the gene matches. This CDR3 reads CASSLGLATYNEQFF. In nucleotides, the CDR3 is TGCGCCAGCAGCTTGGGACTAGCCACCTACAATGAGCAGTTCTTC. Drawing the rest from reference TRBV5-1 and TRBJ2-1, the complete variable domain is KAGVTQTPRYLIKTRGQQVTLSCSPISGHRSVSWYQQTPGQGLQFLFEYFSETQRNKGNFPGRFSGRQFSNSRSEMNVSTLELGDSALYLCASSLGLATYNEQFFGPGTRLTVL.

The chain links TRBV4-1 to TRBJ2-7; D possibly corresponds to TRBD1 (5 bases). CDR1 and CDR2 from the germline V gene are MGHRA and YSYEKL. The CDR3 sequence is 16 residues long. V lost 2 bases and J lost 2, with 16 bases in between. The CDR3 spells CASSQTRTGIPYEQYF. The DNA for the CDR3 is TGCGCCAGCAGCCAAACAAGAACAGGAATACCCTACGAGCAGTACTTC.

The V call is TRBV7-9, the J call TRBJ2-5, with 7 bases lining up with TRBD2. The CDR3 has 14 amino acids. J gave up 0 bases and V 8 bases, and 6 bases lay outside the gene matches. Germline-derived CDR1 and CDR2 are SEHNR and FQNEAQ (reference sequence). CDR3 amino acids: CASGFSGYQETQYF. Here the CDR3 DNA reads TGTGCCAGCGGTTTTAGCGGGTACCAAGAGACCCAGTACTTC. The complete variable domain, with remaining parts taken from reference TRBV7-9 and TRBJ2-5, reads DTGVSQNPRHKITKRGQNVTFRCDPISEHNRLYWYRQTLGQGPEFLTYFQNEAQLEKSRLLSDRFSAERPKGSFSTLEIQRTEQGDSAMYLCASGFSGYQETQYFGPGTRLLVL.

The chain has TRBV28 and TRBJ1-2; the D is unclear. The germline CDR1 and CDR2 sequences are MDHEN and SYDVKM. This CDR3 contains 16 residues. V lost 3 bases and J 0 bases, leaving 14 bases between the germline ends. CDR3 sequence reads: CASSFRSRAANYGYTF. CDR3 in DNA: TGTGCCAGCAGTTTTCGGTCGCGGGCAGCTAACTATGGCTACACCTTC.

The chain carries TRBV5-5 and TRBJ1-1, with D unresolved. Between the trimmed V and J ends, which lost 0 bases and 10 bases, there was a span of 7 bases. The CDR3 extends over 11 amino acids. Germline CDR1 and CDR2: SGHKS and YYEKEE (reference sequence). The CDR3 spells CASSLARRAFF. CDR3 in DNA: TGTGCCAGCAGCTTGGCCAGAAGAGCTTTCTTT.

This rearrangement joins TRBV2 to TRBJ2-7, with a tentative D call TRBD2 (6 bases). The CDR3 spans 11 residues. Germline V gene sequence: CDR1 SNHLY, CDR2 FYNNEI. V lost 6 bases and J 9 bases, leaving 12 bases between the germline ends. Here the CDR3 reads CASRTTSLQYF. The DNA of the CDR3 is TGTGCCAGCAGGACGACTAGTTTGCAGTACTTC.

With respect to this clone: Germline and junction disagree at one end, which may indicate a read error. This chain uses TRBV7-9 with TRBJ2-2; D is unresolved. This CDR3 spans 14 amino acids. Germline CDR1 is SEHNR and CDR2 is FQNEAQ (reference sequence). The CDR3 coding sequence is TGTGCCAGCAGTTTAGTGGCAGCGACCGGGGAGCTGTTTTTT. Protein: CASSLVAATGELFF.

In its sample, this clone was seen once. The V call is TRBV7-3, the J call TRBJ2-3; D possibly corresponds to TRBD2 (5 bases). The germline V and J ends were trimmed by 5 bases and 3 bases, with 12 bases remaining between them. Per germline, CDR1 SGHTA and CDR2 FQGTGA. The CDR3 loop spans 14 amino acids. The CDR3 DNA follows: TGTGCCAGCAGCCCTCAGTCGGGAACAGATACGCAGTATTTT. This encodes CASSPQSGTDTQYF.

This clone was picked up a small number of times. V is TRBV5-1 and J is TRBJ1-1; D ambiguous. Germline V gene sequence: CDR1 SGHRS, CDR2 YFSETQ. The CDR3 is 16 residues long. Between the trimmed V and J ends, which lost 0 bases and 0 bases, there was a span of 12 bases. The CDR3 loop reads CASSLEGGIMNTEAFF. The CDR3 region has the DNA TGCGCCAGCAGCTTGGAAGGAGGAATCATGAACACTGAAGCTTTCTTT.

This clone was picked up one time. The chain joins TRBV27 to TRBJ2-3, with D possibly matching TRBD1 (6 bases). V was pared by 5 bases and J by 1 base, with 16 bases between. The germline V gene has CDR1 MNHEY and CDR2 SMNVEV (reference sequence). The CDR3 extends over 16 amino acids. Here the CDR3 DNA reads TGTGCCAGCAGTCCCAGGCACAGGGCGGGCACAGATACGCAGTATTTT. Protein product: CASSPRHRAGTDTQYF.

The chain is built from TRBV19 and TRBJ1-5; perhaps TRBD1 as D (6 bases). Germline V gene lookup returns CDR1 LNHDA and CDR2 SQIVND (reference sequence). Trimming took 5 bases from V and 4 from J, leaving 9 bases between them. The CDR3 spans 13 residues. DNA for the CDR3: TGTGCCAGTAGTGGGGGCCTTAATCAGCCCCAGCATTTT. It specifies CASSGGLNQPQHF.

This chain links TRBV28 with TRBJ2-3; D not resolved. CDR3 size: 16 residues. V was shortened by 6 bases and J by 0 bases, with 16 bases between the two germline ends. Germline V lookup: CDR1 MDHEN, CDR2 SYDVKM. The CDR3 reads CASRARRKASTDTQYF. DNA for the CDR3: TGTGCCAGCAGGGCTCGGAGAAAAGCAAGCACAGATACGCAGTATTTT.

The rearrangement uses TRBV19 and TRBJ2-7, with unresolved D. The germline CDR1 and CDR2 sequences are LNHDA and SQIVND (reference sequence). The CDR3 has 14 amino acids. V lost 6 bases, J lost 1 base, and 13 bases lay in between. The CDR3: CASREHEASYEQYF. CDR3 in DNA: TGTGCCAGTAGGGAGCACGAGGCATCCTACGAGCAGTACTTC. Together with reference TRBV19 and TRBJ2-7, the CDR3 gives the full variable domain: DGGITQSPKYLFRKEGQNVTLSCEQNLNHDAMYWYRQDPGQGLRLIYYSQIVNDFQKGDIAEGYSVSREKKESFPLTVTSAQKNPTAFYLCASREHEASYEQYFGPGTRLTVT.

The chain has TRBV19 and TRBJ1-5; TRBD1 aligns across 10 bases. The junction had 5 bases not matched to a gene; V was cut back by 8 bases and J by 7 bases. The germline gives CDR1 LNHDA, CDR2 SQIVND (reference sequence). The CDR3 sequence is 13 residues long. The CDR3 loop is CASGTGEFQPQHF. The CDR3 region has the DNA TGTGCCAGTGGGACAGGGGAATTCCAGCCCCAGCATTTT.

The chain is built from TRBV21-1 and TRBJ2-2; TRBD2, the table's D call, lacks a check against the DNA. TRBV21-1 corresponds to a pseudogene. This CDR3 spans 10 amino acids. This CDR3 reads CASIVRQLFF. The CDR3 DNA is TGTGCCAGCATCGTGAGGCAGCTGTTTTTT.

A remark on this clone: At the DNA level, this CDR3 is encoded by other sequences in the same sample as well. This chain links TRBV9 with TRBJ2-7; no clear D gene. The ends were cut back, 0 bases at V and 0 bases at J, with 7 bases in the middle. The length of the CDR3 is 14 residues. From germline, CDR1 is SGDLS and CDR2 YYNGEE. The CDR3 region has the DNA TGTGCCAGCAGCGTAGGTGGCAGCTCCTACGAGCAGTACTTC. It encodes CASSVGGSSYEQYF.

The chain uses TRBV7-3 and TRBJ2-2; 7 bases map to TRBD1. Germline values: CDR1 SGHTA, CDR2 FQGTGA. V shed 9 bases and J 6 bases; nucleotides not matched to a gene: 19. This CDR3 has 17 residues. CDR3 amino acids: CASSSSLDRAYSGELFF. The CDR3, as DNA: TGTGCCAGTTCTAGCTCCTTAGACAGGGCGTATTCCGGGGAGCTGTTTTTT.